This TCR beta chain was recovered during a study of T cell responses to AZD1222 COVID-19 vaccine. Overall study results and limits: A rise in Spike-specific TCR breadth and depth followed two AZD1222 doses.

Germline CDR1 ENHRY, CDR2 SYGVKD. V dropped 6 bases and J dropped 5 bases, with 11 bases sitting between them. The length of the CDR3 is 13 residues. The table came from immunoSEQ multiplex PCR; TCRdb's copy has only in-frame clones and leaves some out. Of about 170,000 clones in the sample, roughly 92% were seen once. With regard to this clone: Antigen specificity is unknown.

This chain uses TRBV10-3 with TRBJ1-5; D not certain. Sequences were derived from peripheral blood, sampled on day 0 of AZD1222 vaccination. The receptor was isolated from an adult in good health. The DNA for the CDR3 is TGTGCCATCAGGGCTAATGGGGATCAGCCCCAGCATTTT. Its protein is CAIRANGDQPQHF.